This entry lists 26 T cell receptor beta chains sequenced from one sample in a study of control samples from healthy donors and cancer patients. Generated by immunoSEQ multiplex PCR, the TCRdb table keeps only in-frame clones and is missing some. The table shows around 68,000 clones, with about four fifths occurring only once. The sample comprised PBMCs. These receptors originate from a woman aged 50 to 65 with lung cancer.

This clone was counted only a few times. The chain couples TRBV7-2 to TRBJ2-1; 8 nucleotides align to TRBD2. The CDR3 has 15 amino acids. Looked up from germline, CDR1 is SGHTA and CDR2 is FQGNSA. J lost 4 bases, V lost 7 bases, and 9 bases had no gene match. CDR3 DNA sequence: TGTGCCAGCACCGCCCAGCGGGGGACATACAATGAGCAGTTCTTC. Protein: CASTAQRGTYNEQFF. Filled out from reference TRBV7-2 and TRBJ2-1, the complete variable domain reads GAGVSQSPSNKVTEKGKDVELRCDPISGHTALYWYRQSLGQGLEFLIYFQGNSAPDKSGLPSDRFSAERTGGSVSTLTIQRTQQEDSAVYLCASTAQRGTYNEQFFGPGTRLTVL.

The rearrangement links TRBV5-1 to TRBJ2-7; 7 bases align to TRBD1. This CDR3 has 15 amino acids. Germline V CDR1 and CDR2: SGHRS, YFSETQ. Trimming at V came to 4 bases and at J to 2 bases, leaving 9 bases not matched to a gene. Written as DNA, the CDR3 is TGCGCCAGCAGCCCCGACCCGGGACAGCCCTACGAGCAGTACTTC. Translating it yields CASSPDPGQPYEQYF. Filled out from reference TRBV5-1 and TRBJ2-7, the complete variable domain reads KAGVTQTPRYLIKTRGQQVTLSCSPISGHRSVSWYQQTPGQGLQFLFEYFSETQRNKGNFPGRFSGRQFSNSRSEMNVSTLELGDSALYLCASSPDPGQPYEQYFGPGTRLTVT.

The CDR3 DNA sequence: TGTGCCAGTAGTATGACAGGCTATGGGGGCACTGAAGCTTTCTTT. Protein product: CASSMTGYGGTEAFF. This sequence joins TRBV19 and TRBJ1-1; a weak D match, TRBD1 (6 bases). In germline, CDR1 is LNHDA, CDR2 SQIVND (reference sequence). The CDR3 sequence is 15 residues long. V lost 3 bases to trimming and J lost 4 bases, with 15 bases between them. Full variable domain (outside the CDR3, taken from reference TRBV19 and TRBJ1-1): DGGITQSPKYLFRKEGQNVTLSCEQNLNHDAMYWYRQDPGQGLRLIYYSQIVNDFQKGDIAEGYSVSREKKESFPLTVTSAQKNPTAFYLCASSMTGYGGTEAFFGQGTRLTVV.

J is TRBJ1-1 and V is TRBV30; D is possibly TRBD1 (6 bases). Germline V gene lookup returns CDR1 GTSNPN and CDR2 SVGIG (reference sequence). This CDR3 contains 15 residues. The CDR3 nucleotides are TGTGCGTATGGCGATTTCAGGGGCTCGAACACTGAAGCTTTCTTT. Translated: CAYGDFRGSNTEAFF. Full variable domain (missing parts from reference TRBV30 and TRBJ1-1): SQTIHQWPATLVQPVGSPLSLECTVEGTSNPNLYWYRQAAGRGLQLLFYSVGIGQISSEVPQNLSASRPQDRQFILSSKKLLLSDSGFYLCAYGDFRGSNTEAFFGQGTRLTVV.

The chain is built from TRBV28 and TRBJ1-6, with D possibly TRBD1 on 5 matching bases. V was trimmed by 8 bases and J by 10 bases, leaving 18 bases between them. The CDR3 totals 14 residues. Germline V gives CDR1 MDHEN, CDR2 SYDVKM. The CDR3 DNA is TGTGCCAGCCTAGAGGGACTCCGAGGGTCACCCCTCCACTTT. This codes for CASLEGLRGSPLHF.

This clone has a handful of counts. This chain connects TRBV7-9 to TRBJ1-1, with 9 positions matching TRBD1. Germline-derived CDR1 and CDR2 are SEHNR and FQNEAQ (reference sequence). The CDR3 loop spans 16 amino acids. J gave up 7 bases and V 5 bases, and 14 bases lay outside the gene matches. The CDR3 loop is CASSPHTGQGKFEAFF. The CDR3 coding sequence is TGTGCCAGCAGCCCCCATACAGGACAGGGGAAATTTGAAGCTTTCTTT.

V and J are TRBV16 and TRBJ1-1; D gene uncertain. The V end was cut by 5 bases, the J end by 0 bases, with 7 bases between. CDR1 KGHSY and CDR2 FQNENV come from the germline V gene. The CDR3 is 13 amino acids. CDR3: CASSWDLNTEAFF. CDR3 DNA: TGTGCCAGCAGCTGGGATCTGAACACTGAAGCTTTCTTT.

In this sample, this clone is medium-sized. The chain links TRBV24-1 to TRBJ1-5, with D possibly matching TRBD1 (5 bases). Per the germline V gene, CDR1 is KGHDR and CDR2 is SFDVKD. CDR3 size: 16 residues. V dropped 4 bases and J dropped 5 bases, with 17 bases sitting between them. The CDR3 sequence: CATSDPTEGLDQPQHF. CDR3 coding DNA: TGTGCCACCAGTGACCCGACAGAGGGGTTAGATCAGCCCCAGCATTTT.

V gene TRBV2 combines with J gene TRBJ1-4; D unresolved. CDR3 length equals 14 residues. CDR1 and CDR2 (germline): SNHLY, FYNNEI. The V end lost 7 bases, the J end lost 4 bases, and 13 bases lay between the germline ends. This chain's CDR3 is CASNSAVLNEKLFF. CDR3 sequence (DNA): TGTGCCAGCAATTCGGCGGTGCTTAATGAAAAACTGTTTTTT.

The V gene is TRBV29-1, the J gene TRBJ1-1; TRBD1 is a possible D gene (6 bases). The length of the CDR3 is 14 residues. Per germline, CDR1 SQVTM and CDR2 ANQGSEA. V lost 0 bases to trimming and J lost 10 bases, with 18 bases between them. CDR3 DNA sequence: TGCAGCGTTGAAGATCCTGGCAGGGGAGCGGTAGCTTTCTTT. This encodes CSVEDPGRGAVAFF.

CDR3 region: CASSLAGFTDTQYF. CDR3 DNA: TGTGCCAGCAGCTTAGCGGGGTTCACAGATACGCAGTATTTT. The V and J genes are TRBV7-9 and TRBJ2-3; no clear D gene. Trimming pared 0 bases from V and 2 bases from J, leaving 6 bases between. Germline V CDR1 and CDR2: SEHNR, FQNEAQ (reference sequence). CDR3 length: 14 amino acids.

The J gene is TRBJ1-1, the V gene TRBV6-2 or TRBV6-3; D remains ambiguous. The CDR3 spans 13 residues. V was shortened by 2 bases and J by 6 bases, with 10 bases between the two germline ends. Germline assignment: CDR1 MNHEY and CDR2 SVGEGT. The CDR3 region has the DNA TGTGCCAGCAGTTACACGGAGGCCGCTGAAGCTTTCTTT. Its translation is CASSYTEAAEAFF.

The V call is TRBV29-1, the J call TRBJ1-2; the D gene is possibly TRBD1 (5 bases). The V gene's germline CDR1 is SQVTM and CDR2 ANQGSEA. The CDR3 is made up of 13 amino acids. V lost 4 bases and J 0 bases, leaving 9 bases between the germline ends. The DNA of the CDR3 is TGCAGCGTTGCCGCAGGGTCTAACTATGGCTACACCTTC. Encoded protein: CSVAAGSNYGYTF.

V gene TRBV7-3 combines with J gene TRBJ1-1; 7 bases match TRBD1. V lost 5 bases to trimming and J lost 13 bases; unmatched junction nucleotides: 13. The CDR3 has 13 amino acids. Germline V gives CDR1 SGHTA, CDR2 FQGTGA. As DNA, the CDR3 is TGTGCCAGCAGCCGCGACAGGGCCGAAACTGTTTTCTTT. Amino acid sequence: CASSRDRAETVFF.

As concerns this clone: This same CDR3 is encoded by further DNA sequences in the sample. J is TRBJ1-1 and V is TRBV24-1; tentatively, D is TRBD1 (5 bases). This CDR3 contains 12 residues. The V gene lost 3 bases and the J gene lost 5 bases, with 6 bases spanning the gap. Germline CDR1 reads KGHDR; CDR2 reads SFDVKD. The CDR3 DNA follows: TGTGCCACCAGTGATGGGGGAACTGAAGCTTTCTTT. Amino acids: CATSDGGTEAFF.

V is TRBV15 and J is TRBJ1-6; D not resolved. The CDR3 spans 15 residues. In germline, CDR1 is LNHNV, CDR2 YYDKDF (reference sequence). V gave up 3 bases and J gave up 10 bases, with 16 bases separating them. CDR3 sequence: CATSRIRSIGSPLHF. As DNA, the CDR3 is TGTGCCACCAGCAGGATCAGGAGCATAGGATCACCCCTCCACTTT.

The genes are TRBV11-2 and TRBJ1-2, with TRBD1 as a possible D gene (5 bases). CDR1 and CDR2 from the germline V gene are SGHAT and FQNNGV. V was trimmed by 5 bases and J by 0 bases, leaving 10 bases between them. This CDR3 spans 14 amino acids. The CDR3 reads CASSPDRTNYGYTF. CDR3 DNA: TGTGCCAGCAGCCCAGACAGAACTAACTATGGCTACACCTTC.

The chain has TRBV4-2 and TRBJ2-3, with TRBD2 matching over 11 bases. Per germline, CDR1 LGHNA and CDR2 YNFKEQ. V lost 3 bases, J lost 4 bases, and 0 bases stayed unmatched. The CDR3 runs 14 residues. The CDR3 loop is CASSQTSGADTQYF. The CDR3 nucleotides read TGTGCCAGCAGCCAGACTAGCGGGGCAGATACGCAGTATTTT.

This clone was seen a few times. The chain has TRBV11-3 and TRBJ1-2; TRBD1 matches at 10 bases. The junction had 8 bases not matched to a gene; V was cut back by 5 bases and J by 8 bases. Germline CDR1 is SGHNT and CDR2 is YENEEA. The CDR3 contains 14 residues. CDR3: CASSPLGTGVGYTF. CDR3 nucleotides: TGTGCCAGCAGCCCCCTAGGGACAGGGGTCGGCTACACCTTC.

DNA of the CDR3: TGTGCCAGTAGTATATCGGGGCAGGGGAGCGCTGAAGCTTTCTTT. It codes for CASSISGQGSAEAFF. J is TRBJ1-1 and V is TRBV19; tentative D call: TRBD1 (6 bases). The CDR3 extends over 15 amino acids. V lost 2 bases and J lost 6, with 16 bases in between. Germline V gene lookup returns CDR1 LNHDA and CDR2 SQIVND (reference sequence).

V and J are TRBV5-4 and TRBJ1-5; D remains unclear. The CDR3 is 12 residues long. Germline CDR1 is SGHNT and CDR2 is YYREEE (reference sequence). V was trimmed by 5 bases and J by 4 bases, leaving 7 bases between them. The CDR3 region has the DNA TGTGCCAGCAGTTTGCCTAATCAGCCCCAGCATTTT. Protein sequence: CASSLPNQPQHF. Together with reference TRBV5-4 and TRBJ1-5, the CDR3 gives the full variable domain: ETGVTQSPTHLIKTRGQQVTLRCSSQSGHNTVSWYQQALGQGPQFIFQYYREEENGRGNFPPRFSGLQFPNYSSELNVNALELDDSALYLCASSLPNQPQHFGDGTRLSIL.

The chain has TRBV7-6 and TRBJ2-5, with TRBD2 matching over 8 bases. V was pared by 3 bases and J by 3 bases, with 3 bases of the junction left unmatched. This CDR3 is 14 amino acids long. Looked up from germline, CDR1 is SGHVS and CDR2 is FNYEAQ. CDR3 in DNA: TGTGCCAGCAGCTTGGGAGCGGGGGAAGAGACCCAGTACTTC. Translating it yields CASSLGAGEETQYF. Filled out from reference TRBV7-6 and TRBJ2-5, the complete variable domain reads GAGVSQSPRYKVTKRGQDVALRCDPISGHVSLYWYRQALGQGPEFLTYFNYEAQQDKSGLPNDRFSAERPEGSISTLTIQRTEQRDSAMYRCASSLGAGEETQYFGPGTRLLVL.

This clone is a singleton in its sample. The V call is TRBV30, the J call TRBJ2-1; D not resolved. The length of the CDR3 is 12 residues. Germline CDR1 reads GTSNPN; CDR2 reads SVGIG (reference sequence). The V end lost 2 bases, the J end lost 3 bases, and 5 bases lay between the germline ends. The CDR3 sequence: CAWSNVYNEQFF. The CDR3 nucleotides read TGTGCCTGGAGTAATGTCTACAATGAGCAGTTCTTC.

This chain links TRBV6-6 with TRBJ2-1; tentative D call: TRBD1 (6 bases). Trimming stripped 7 bases from V and 2 bases from J, with 15 bases between. The germline V gene has CDR1 MNHNY and CDR2 SVGAGI (reference sequence). The CDR3 runs to 15 residues. The CDR3 is CASNGVGAAYNEQFF. CDR3 nucleotide sequence: TGTGCCAGCAATGGCGTGGGGGCAGCCTACAATGAGCAGTTCTTC.

The chain has TRBV5-6 and TRBJ2-4; 7 bases are shared with TRBD1. CDR3 length: 15 amino acids. V lost 4 bases, J lost 8 bases, and 12 bases stayed unmatched. In germline, CDR1 is SGHDT, CDR2 YYEEEE. The CDR3 nucleotides read TGTGCCAGCAGCCCTAGGACAGGATCATACTACATTCAGTACTTC. Translating gives CASSPRTGSYYIQYF.

In its sample, this clone was seen a few times. The chain combines TRBV2 with TRBJ2-7; 10 nucleotides align to TRBD1. The V gene end was trimmed by 4 bases and the J gene end by 6 bases; junction bases not matched to a gene: 3. Germline values: CDR1 SNHLY, CDR2 FYNNEI. The CDR3 has 13 amino acids. The CDR3 nucleotides read TGTGCCAGCAGTGGGGACAGGGGTAGCGAGCAGTACTTC. It yields the protein CASSGDRGSEQYF.